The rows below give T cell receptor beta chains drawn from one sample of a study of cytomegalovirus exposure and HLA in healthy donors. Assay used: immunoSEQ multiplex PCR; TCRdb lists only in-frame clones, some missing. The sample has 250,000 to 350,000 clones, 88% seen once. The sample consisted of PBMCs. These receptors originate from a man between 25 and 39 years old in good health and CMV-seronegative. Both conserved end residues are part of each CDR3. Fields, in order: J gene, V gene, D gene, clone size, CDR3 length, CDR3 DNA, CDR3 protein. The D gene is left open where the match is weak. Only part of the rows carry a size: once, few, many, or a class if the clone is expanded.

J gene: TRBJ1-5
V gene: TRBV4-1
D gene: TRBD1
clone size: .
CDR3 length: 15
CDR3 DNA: TGCGCCAGCAGCCGGGGACAGGGAGGCAATCAGCCCCAGCATTTT
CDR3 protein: CASSRGQGGNQPQHF

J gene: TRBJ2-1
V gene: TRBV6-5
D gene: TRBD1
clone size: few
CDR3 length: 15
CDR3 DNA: TGTGCCAGCAGTTCGGGACAGGGAGTTATCAATGAGCAGTTCTTC
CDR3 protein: CASSSGQGVINEQFF

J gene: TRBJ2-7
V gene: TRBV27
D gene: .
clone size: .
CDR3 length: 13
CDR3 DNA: TGTGCCAGCAGTCCCCCCCTAAGGCGGGAGCAGTACTTC
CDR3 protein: CASSPPLRREQYF

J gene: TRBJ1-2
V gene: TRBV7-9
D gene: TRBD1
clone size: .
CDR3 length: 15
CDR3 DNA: TGTGCCAGCAGCTATCGGACAGGGATGAACTATGGCTACACCTTC
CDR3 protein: CASSYRTGMNYGYTF

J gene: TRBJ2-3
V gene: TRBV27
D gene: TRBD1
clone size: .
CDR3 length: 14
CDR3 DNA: TGTGCCAGCAGTCCATGGGACAGGGGCCATACGCAGTATTTT
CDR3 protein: CASSPWDRGHTQYF

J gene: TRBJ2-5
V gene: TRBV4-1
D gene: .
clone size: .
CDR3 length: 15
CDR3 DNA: TGCGCCAGCAGCTATTCATTTACAGGGACAGAGACCCAGTACTTC
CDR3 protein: CASSYSFTGTETQYF

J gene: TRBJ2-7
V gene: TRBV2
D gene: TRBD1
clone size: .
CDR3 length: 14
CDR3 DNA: TGTGCCAGCAGTGGAGGACAGGGTACCTACGAGCAGTACTTC
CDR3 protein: CASSGGQGTYEQYF

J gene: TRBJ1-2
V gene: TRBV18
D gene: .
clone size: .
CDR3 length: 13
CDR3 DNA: TGTGCCAGCTCGTCCGGGCGGACTGGTGGCTACACCTTC
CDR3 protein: CASSSGRTGGYTF

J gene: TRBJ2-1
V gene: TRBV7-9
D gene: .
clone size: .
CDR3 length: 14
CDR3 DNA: TGTGCCAGCAGCTTAGCGGCTAGATACAATGAGCAGTTCTTC
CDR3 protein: CASSLAARYNEQFF

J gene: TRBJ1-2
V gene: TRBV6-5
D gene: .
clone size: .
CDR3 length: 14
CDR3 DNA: TGTGCCAGCAGTTACTCGGAGACCGCATATGGCTACACCTTC
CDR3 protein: CASSYSETAYGYTF

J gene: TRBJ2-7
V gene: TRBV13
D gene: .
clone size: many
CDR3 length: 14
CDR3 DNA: TGTGCCAGCAGCCTTCTGACTAGATCCCACGAGCAGTACTTC
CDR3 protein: CASSLLTRSHEQYF

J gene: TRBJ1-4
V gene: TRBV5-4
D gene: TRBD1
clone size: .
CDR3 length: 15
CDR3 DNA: TGTGCCAGCAGCTTTAGGGACAGGGGTAATGAAAAACTGTTTTTT
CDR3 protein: CASSFRDRGNEKLFF

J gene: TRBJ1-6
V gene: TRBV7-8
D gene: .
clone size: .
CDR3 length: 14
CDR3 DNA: TGTGCCAGCAGTCCGGGGTGGGGTAATTCACCCCTCCACTTT
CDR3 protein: CASSPGWGNSPLHF

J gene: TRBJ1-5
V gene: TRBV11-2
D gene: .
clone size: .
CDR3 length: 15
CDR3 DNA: TGTGCCAGCAGCCCCACGTTTGAGGGCAGTCAGCCCCAGCATTTT
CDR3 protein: CASSPTFEGSQPQHF

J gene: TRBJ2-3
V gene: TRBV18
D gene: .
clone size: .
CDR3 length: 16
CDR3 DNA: TGTGCCAGCTCACCTAGACAGGTCTTTAGCACAGATACGCAGTATTTT
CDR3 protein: CASSPRQVFSTDTQYF

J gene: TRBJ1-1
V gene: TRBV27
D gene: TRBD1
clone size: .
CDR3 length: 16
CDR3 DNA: TGTGCCAGCGTCGCAGATCCGGGACAGGGAGGGACTGAAGCTTTCTTT
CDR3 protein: CASVADPGQGGTEAFF

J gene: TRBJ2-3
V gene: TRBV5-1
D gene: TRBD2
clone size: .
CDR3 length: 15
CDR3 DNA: TGCGCCAGCAGCACCGGCGGGGGATCCACAGATACGCAGTATTTT
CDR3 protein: CASSTGGGSTDTQYF

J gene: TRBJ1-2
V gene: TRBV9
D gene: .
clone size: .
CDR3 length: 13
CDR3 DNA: TGTGCCAGCAGCGTCTACAGTTTCTATGGCTACACCTTC
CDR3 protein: CASSVYSFYGYTF

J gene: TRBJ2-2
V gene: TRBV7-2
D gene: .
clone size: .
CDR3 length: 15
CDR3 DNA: TGTGCCAGCAGCTTTGGCCGAGGTAACACCGGGGAGCTGTTTTTT
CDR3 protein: CASSFGRGNTGELFF

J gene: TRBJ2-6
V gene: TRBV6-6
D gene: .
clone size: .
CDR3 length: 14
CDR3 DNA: TGTGCCAGCACCTTGACAGAGGGGGCCAACGTCCTGACTTTC
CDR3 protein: CASTLTEGANVLTF

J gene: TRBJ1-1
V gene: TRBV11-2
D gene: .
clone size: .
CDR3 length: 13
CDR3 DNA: TGTGCCAGCAGCTGGGGGGGGAACACTGAAGCTTTCTTT
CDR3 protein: CASSWGGNTEAFF

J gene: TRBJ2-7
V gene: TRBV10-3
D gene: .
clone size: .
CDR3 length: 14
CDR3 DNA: TGTGCCATCAGCGCCGGGACAGTAGCGGGGGAGCAGTACTTC
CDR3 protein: CAISAGTVAGEQYF

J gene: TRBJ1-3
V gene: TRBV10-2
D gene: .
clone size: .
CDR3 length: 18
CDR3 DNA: TGCGCCAGCAGTGGCGGAGACTCCACAGGGATCTCTGGAAACACCATATATTTT
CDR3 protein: CASSGGDSTGISGNTIYF